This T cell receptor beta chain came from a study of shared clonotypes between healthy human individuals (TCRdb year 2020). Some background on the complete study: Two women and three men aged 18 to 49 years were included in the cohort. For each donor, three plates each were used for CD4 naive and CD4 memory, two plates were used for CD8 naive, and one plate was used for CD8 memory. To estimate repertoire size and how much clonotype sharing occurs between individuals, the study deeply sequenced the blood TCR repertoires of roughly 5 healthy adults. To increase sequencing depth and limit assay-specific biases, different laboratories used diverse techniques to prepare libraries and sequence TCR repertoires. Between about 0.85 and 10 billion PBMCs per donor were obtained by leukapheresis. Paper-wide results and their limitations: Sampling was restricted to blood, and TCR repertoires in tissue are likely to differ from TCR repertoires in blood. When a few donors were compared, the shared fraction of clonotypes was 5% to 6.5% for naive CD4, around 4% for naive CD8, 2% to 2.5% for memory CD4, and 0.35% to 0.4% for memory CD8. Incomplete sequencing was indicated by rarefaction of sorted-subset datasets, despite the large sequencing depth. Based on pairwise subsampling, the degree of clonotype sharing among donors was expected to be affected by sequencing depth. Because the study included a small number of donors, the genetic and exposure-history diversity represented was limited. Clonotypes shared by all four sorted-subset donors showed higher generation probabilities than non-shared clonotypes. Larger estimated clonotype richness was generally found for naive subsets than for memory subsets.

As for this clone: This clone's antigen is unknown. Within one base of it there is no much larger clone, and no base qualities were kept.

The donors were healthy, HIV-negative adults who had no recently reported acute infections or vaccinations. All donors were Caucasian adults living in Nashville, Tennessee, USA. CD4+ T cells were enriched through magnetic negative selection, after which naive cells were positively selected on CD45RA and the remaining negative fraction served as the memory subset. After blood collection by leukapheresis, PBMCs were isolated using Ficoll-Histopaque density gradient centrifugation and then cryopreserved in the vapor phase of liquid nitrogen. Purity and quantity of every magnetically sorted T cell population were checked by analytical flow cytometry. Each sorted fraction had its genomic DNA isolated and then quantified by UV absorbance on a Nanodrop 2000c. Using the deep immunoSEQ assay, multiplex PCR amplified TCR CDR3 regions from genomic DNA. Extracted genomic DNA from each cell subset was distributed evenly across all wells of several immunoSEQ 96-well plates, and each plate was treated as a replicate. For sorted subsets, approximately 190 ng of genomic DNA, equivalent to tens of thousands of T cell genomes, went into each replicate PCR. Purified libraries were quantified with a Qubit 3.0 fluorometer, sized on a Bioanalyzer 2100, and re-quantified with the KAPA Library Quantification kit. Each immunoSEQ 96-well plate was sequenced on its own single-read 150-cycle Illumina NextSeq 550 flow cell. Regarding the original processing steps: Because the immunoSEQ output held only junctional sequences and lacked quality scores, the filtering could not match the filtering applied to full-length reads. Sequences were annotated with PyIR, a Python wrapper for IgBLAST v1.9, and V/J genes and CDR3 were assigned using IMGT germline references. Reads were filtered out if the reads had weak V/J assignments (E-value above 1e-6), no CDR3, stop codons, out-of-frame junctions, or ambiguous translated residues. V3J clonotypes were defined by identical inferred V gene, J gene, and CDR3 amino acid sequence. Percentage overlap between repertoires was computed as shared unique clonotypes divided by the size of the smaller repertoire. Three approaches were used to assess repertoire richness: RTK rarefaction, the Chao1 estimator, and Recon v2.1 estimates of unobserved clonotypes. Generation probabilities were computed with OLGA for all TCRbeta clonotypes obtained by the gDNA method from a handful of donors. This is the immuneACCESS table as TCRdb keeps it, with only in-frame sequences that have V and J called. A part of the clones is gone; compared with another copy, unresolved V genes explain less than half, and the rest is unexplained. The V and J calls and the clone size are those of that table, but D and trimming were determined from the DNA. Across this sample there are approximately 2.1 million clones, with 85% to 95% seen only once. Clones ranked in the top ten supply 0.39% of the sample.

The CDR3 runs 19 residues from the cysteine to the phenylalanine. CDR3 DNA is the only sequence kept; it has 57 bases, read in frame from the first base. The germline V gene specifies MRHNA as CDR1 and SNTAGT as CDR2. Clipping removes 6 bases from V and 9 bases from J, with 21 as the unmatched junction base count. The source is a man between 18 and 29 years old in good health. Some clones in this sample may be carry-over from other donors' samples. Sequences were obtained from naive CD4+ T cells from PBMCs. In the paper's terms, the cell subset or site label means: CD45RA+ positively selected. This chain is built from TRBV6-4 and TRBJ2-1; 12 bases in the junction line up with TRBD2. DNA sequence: TGTGCCAGCAGGACCCCAGTGCGGGCGGGTACTAGCGGGAGGTCTGAGCAGTTCTTC. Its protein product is CASRTPVRAGTSGRSEQFF.